This T cell receptor beta chain was profiled in a study of blood T cell repertoires in COVID-19. Study in general: There were acute and convalescent COVID-19 samples, and they came from the United States, Italy and Spain. Sources were T cells, B-cell-depleted T cells, or PBMCs; the material itself was cDNA or gDNA.

There are 14 residues in the CDR3. Germline CDR1 SGHTA, CDR2 FQGNSA. V lost 2 bases to trimming and J lost 7 bases; unmatched junction nucleotides: 5. As handled by the study authors: Reference gene primer amplification gave nucleated cell count estimates. Assay: immunoSEQ multiplex PCR; the TCRdb copy retains only in-frame clones and omits some. Clone size and V and J calls were adopted from that table, with D and trimming inferred from the DNA. In the table there are about 200,000 clones, approximately 81% of which are singletons. The chain combines TRBV7-2 with TRBJ1-2; 9 bases map to TRBD1. The sequence derives from a woman of 80 years or more with acute or convalescent COVID-19. The sequenced material came from peripheral blood. The CDR3 DNA reads TGTGCCAGCAGCTTAAAGGGACAGGGAAGTGGCTACACCTTC. Residues: CASSLKGQGSGYTF.